A single sample is the source of the 18 T cell receptor beta chains below, sequenced in a study of T cell responses to AZD1222 COVID-19 vaccine. Generated by immunoSEQ multiplex PCR, the TCRdb table keeps only in-frame clones and is missing some. The table records some 250,000 clones, 85% to 95% of them present only once. The specimen was peripheral blood, collected 28 days after the second AZD1222 dose. These receptors all come from an adult who received the AZD1222 COVID-19 vaccine.

This chain links TRBV7-3 with TRBJ2-1, with D possibly being TRBD1 (5 bases). The V gene lost 0 bases and the J gene lost 0 bases, with 6 bases spanning the gap. The CDR3 loop spans 15 amino acids. Germline V gives CDR1 SGHTA, CDR2 FQGTGA. Here the CDR3 DNA reads TGTGCCAGCAGCTTAACAGGGGACTCCTACAATGAGCAGTTCTTC. It specifies CASSLTGDSYNEQFF.

CDR3 protein: CASSQETPGGQYF. The CDR3 nucleotides are TGTGCCAGCAGCCAAGAAACCCCCGGGGGCCAGTACTTC. V is TRBV3-1 (or the pseudogene TRBV3-2) and J is TRBJ2-5; perhaps TRBD2 as D (6 bases). Per germline, CDR1 LGHDT and CDR2 YNNKEL (reference sequence). The CDR3 is 13 amino acids. V lost 0 bases and J lost 10, with 12 bases in between.

With regard to this clone: Other DNA sequences in this specimen translate into the identical CDR3. Here the CDR3 DNA reads TGTGCCAGCAGTCCCCCCGGGAACACCATATATTTT. Translating it yields CASSPPGNTIYF. The V call is TRBV28, the J call TRBJ1-3; unclear D gene. The ends were cut back, 5 bases at V and 7 bases at J, with 9 bases in the middle. The germline V gene has CDR1 MDHEN and CDR2 SYDVKM. This CDR3 has 12 amino acids.

This sequence joins TRBV6-5 and TRBJ2-7; the match to TRBD2 covers 10 bases. Per the germline V gene, CDR1 is MNHEY and CDR2 is SVGAGI. This CDR3 has 15 amino acids. V lost 7 bases and J lost 0; bases outside the gene matches: 6. In nucleotides, the CDR3 is TGTGCCAGCAAGAGAGCGGGGGGGAGCTCCTACGAGCAGTACTTC. Amino acids: CASKRAGGSSYEQYF.

The V call is TRBV4-3, the J call TRBJ2-7; 8 bases are a match to TRBD1. CDR1 and CDR2 (germline): LGHNA, YSLEER. The CDR3 totals 15 residues. J was trimmed by 7 bases and V by 1 base; bases with no gene match: 9. The CDR3, as DNA: TGCGCCAGCAGCCAAGGTGTCAGGGGGCGCCAGGAGCAGTACTTC. This sequence encodes CASSQGVRGRQEQYF.

This clone came up once. The J gene is TRBJ1-3, the V gene TRBV18, with D perhaps TRBD1 (5 bases). This CDR3 region has 15 residues. Trimming left V 3 bases short and J 2 bases short, with 11 bases between. Germline loops: CDR1 KGHSH, CDR2 LQKENI. The CDR3 coding sequence is TGTGCCAGCTCACCCCCGACAGTCGCTGGAAACACCATATATTTT. It translates to CASSPPTVAGNTIYF.

The V and J genes are TRBV28 and TRBJ1-2; D may be TRBD1 (6 bases). The CDR3 spans 15 residues. Germline CDR1 reads MDHEN; CDR2 reads SYDVKM. V was shortened by 4 bases and J by 7 bases, with 19 bases between the two germline ends. CDR3 residues: CASSSVAGVIGGYTF. The DNA for the CDR3 is TGTGCCAGCAGTTCCGTGGCAGGGGTGATAGGTGGCTACACCTTC.

The rearrangement joins TRBV2 to TRBJ1-3; D not certain. CDR3 length: 14 amino acids. V was pared by 6 bases and J by 0 bases, with 9 bases between. Germline values: CDR1 SNHLY, CDR2 FYNNEI. The CDR3 reads CASREQSSGNTIYF. The CDR3 nucleotides read TGTGCCAGCAGGGAACAGAGCTCTGGAAACACCATATATTTT.

V usage is TRBV11-1 and J usage is TRBJ1-6, with 8 bases lining up with TRBD1. The CDR3 runs to 14 residues. The V gene's germline CDR1 is SGHAT and CDR2 FQDESV (reference sequence). The V gene end was trimmed by 5 bases and the J gene end by 8 bases; junction bases not matched to a gene: 5. The CDR3 sequence: CASSPTGAYSPLHF. CDR3 bases: TGTGCCAGCAGCCCGACAGGGGCTTATTCACCCCTCCACTTT. The variable domain in full, with the rest retrieved from reference TRBV11-1 and TRBJ1-6, is EAEVAQSPRYKITEKSQAVAFWCDPISGHATLYWYRQILGQGPELLVQFQDESVVDDSQLPKDRFSAERLKGVDSTLKIQPAELGDSAMYLCASSPTGAYSPLHFGNGTRLTVT.

The J gene is TRBJ1-1, the V gene TRBV29-1; D gene uncertain. CDR3 length equals 13 residues. The V end was cut by 1 base, the J end by 3 bases, with 9 bases between. Looked up from germline, CDR1 is SQVTM and CDR2 is ANQGSEA. The CDR3 region is CSVEVFRDTEAFF. The CDR3 DNA reads as TGCAGCGTTGAAGTTTTTAGGGACACTGAAGCTTTCTTT.

This clone is a singleton in its sample. The genes are TRBV5-1 and TRBJ1-1, with D unclear. This CDR3 contains 14 residues. V was clipped by 1 base and J by 0 bases, with 7 bases between them. Looked up from germline, CDR1 is SGHRS and CDR2 is YFSETQ. DNA for the CDR3: TGCGCCAGCAGCTTGCAGACCATGAACACTGAAGCTTTCTTT. Residues: CASSLQTMNTEAFF.

The chain uses TRBV6-5 and TRBJ1-5; possibly TRBD1 for D (6 bases). CDR1 is MNHEY, CDR2 SVGAGI, per germline. V dropped 6 bases and J dropped 0 bases, with 12 bases sitting between them. The CDR3 has 15 residues. The CDR3 protein is CASSQGQISNQPQHF. The CDR3, as DNA: TGTGCCAGCAGCCAAGGACAGATTAGCAATCAGCCCCAGCATTTT.

This clone showed up just once. This chain links TRBV6-5 with TRBJ1-6; tentative D call: TRBD1 (6 bases). The CDR3 sequence is 16 residues long. V lost 4 bases, J lost 3 bases, and 13 bases lay in between. Germline lookup yields CDR1 MNHEY and CDR2 SVGAGI. CDR3 region: CASSSLGADYNSPLHF. CDR3 sequence (DNA): TGTGCCAGCAGTTCTCTGGGGGCTGACTATAATTCACCCCTCCACTTT.

The sample holds a few counts of this clone. The rearrangement joins TRBV6-6 to TRBJ2-7, with TRBD2 as a possible D gene (6 bases). CDR1 is MNHNY, CDR2 SVGAGI, per germline (reference sequence). V dropped 4 bases and J dropped 3 bases, with 10 bases sitting between them. CDR3 length: 13 amino acids. The CDR3 nucleotides are TGTGCCAGCAGTTTGACTAGGGGCTACGAGCAGTACTTC. Translating gives CASSLTRGYEQYF.

The count of this clone is one. V is TRBV5-4 and J is TRBJ1-5; perhaps TRBD1 as D (6 bases). V was clipped by 0 bases and J by 11 bases, with 12 bases between them. From germline, CDR1 is SGHNT and CDR2 YYREEE (reference sequence). The CDR3 has 13 amino acids. In DNA form, the CDR3 reads TGTGCCAGCAGCTTGGGGGGGGCAGGGACCCAGCATTTT. Amino acids: CASSLGGAGTQHF.

The chain links TRBV28 to TRBJ1-2; D possibly corresponds to TRBD1 (6 bases). Germline values: CDR1 MDHEN, CDR2 SYDVKM. Trimming took 6 bases from V and 3 from J, leaving 11 bases between them. There are 13 residues in the CDR3. The CDR3 loop is CASRTGSDYGYTF. The CDR3 DNA sequence: TGTGCCAGCAGAACAGGGTCCGACTATGGCTACACCTTC.

This clone showed up just a few times. The rearrangement uses TRBV6-6 and TRBJ1-5; D is unclear. The CDR3 sequence is 14 residues long. Trimming left V 6 bases short and J 7 bases short, with 16 bases between. Germline CDR1 and CDR2: MNHNY and SVGAGI (reference sequence). The CDR3 region is CASSPPGVGQPQHF. DNA for the CDR3: TGTGCCAGCAGCCCTCCCGGGGTTGGACAGCCCCAGCATTTT.

The rearrangement links TRBV27 to TRBJ1-4, with D tentatively TRBD1 (5 bases). Germline loops: CDR1 MNHEY, CDR2 SMNVEV (reference sequence). Trimming cost V 3 bases and J 7 bases, with 12 bases left between them. The CDR3 has 14 amino acids. The CDR3 DNA follows: TGTGCCAGCAGTTTGGGACTGGGGACTGAAAAACTGTTTTTT. This sequence encodes CASSLGLGTEKLFF.